Sequencing of this TCR beta chain was carried out in a study of Graves' ophthalmopathy and Graves' hyperthyroidism. Study results and caveats: As the model predicted ophthalmopathy progression, it achieved a sensitivity of 70.59% and a specificity of 72% to 80%.

Aged 18 to 65, hyperthyroidism patients had been newly diagnosed, with under 2 months' duration. This clonotype was seen at least ten times. The antigen is unknown. For repertoire sequencing, the TCR beta CDR3 regions were amplified from RNA transcripts. In the first round, RT-PCR was carried out with HTBI primers, and a multiplex PCR formed the second round. TCRdb re-called the multiplex PCR reads with MiXCR, one entry per CDR3 protein. The table includes about 380,000 distinct CDR3 sequences, 15% detected once. The CDR3 runs to 14 residues. The V and J ends lost 6 bases and 6 bases respectively, with 12 bases between them.

This chain joins TRBV12-3 or TRBV12-4 and TRBJ1-6; a possible D gene is TRBD1 (6 bases). The material sequenced was peripheral blood. The clonotype comes from a woman aged 18-29 years with stable Graves' hyperthyroidism. As DNA, the CDR3 is TGTGCCAGCAGGGTGGGACAAATTAATTCACCCCTCCACTTT. This gives the protein CASRVGQINSPLHF.